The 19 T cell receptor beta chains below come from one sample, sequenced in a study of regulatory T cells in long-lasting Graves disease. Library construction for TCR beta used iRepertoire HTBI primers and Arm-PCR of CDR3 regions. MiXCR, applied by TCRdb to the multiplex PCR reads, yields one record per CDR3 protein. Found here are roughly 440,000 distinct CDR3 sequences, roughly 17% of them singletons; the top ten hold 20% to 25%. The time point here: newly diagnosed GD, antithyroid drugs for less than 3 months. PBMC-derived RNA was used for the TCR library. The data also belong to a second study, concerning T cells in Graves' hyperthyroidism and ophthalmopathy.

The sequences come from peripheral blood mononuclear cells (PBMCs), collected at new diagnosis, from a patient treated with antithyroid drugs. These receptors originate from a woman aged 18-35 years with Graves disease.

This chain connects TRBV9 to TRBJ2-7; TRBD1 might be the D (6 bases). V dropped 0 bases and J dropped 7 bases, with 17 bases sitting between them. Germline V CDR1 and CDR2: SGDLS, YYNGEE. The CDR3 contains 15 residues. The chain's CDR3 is CASSVEWGHPGEQYF. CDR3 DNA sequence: TGTGCCAGCAGCGTAGAGTGGGGGCACCCGGGAGAGCAGTACTTC.

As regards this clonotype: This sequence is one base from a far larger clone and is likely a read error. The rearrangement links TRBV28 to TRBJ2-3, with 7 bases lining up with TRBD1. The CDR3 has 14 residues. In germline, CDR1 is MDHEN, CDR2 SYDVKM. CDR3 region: CASSEYRGVETRYF. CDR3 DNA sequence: TGTGCCAGCAGCGAATACAGGGGAGTCGAGACCCGGTACTTC.

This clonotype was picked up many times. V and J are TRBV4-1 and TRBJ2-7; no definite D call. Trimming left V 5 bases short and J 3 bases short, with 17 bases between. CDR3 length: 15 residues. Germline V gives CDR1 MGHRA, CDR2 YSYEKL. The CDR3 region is CASSSGPLVYYEQYF. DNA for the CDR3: TGCGCCAGCAGCTCCGGACCGCTGGTCTACTACGAGCAGTACTTC.

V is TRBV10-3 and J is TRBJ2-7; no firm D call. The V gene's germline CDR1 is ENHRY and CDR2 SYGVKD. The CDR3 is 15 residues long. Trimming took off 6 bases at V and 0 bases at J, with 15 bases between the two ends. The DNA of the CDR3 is TGTGCCATCAGGAATGTGGACGGAAGCTCCTACGAGCAGTACTTC. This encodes CAIRNVDGSSYEQYF.

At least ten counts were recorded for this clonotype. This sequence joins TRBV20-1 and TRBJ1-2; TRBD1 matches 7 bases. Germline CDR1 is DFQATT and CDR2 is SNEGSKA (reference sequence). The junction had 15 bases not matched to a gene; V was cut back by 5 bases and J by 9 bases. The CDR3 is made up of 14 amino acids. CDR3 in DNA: TGCAGTGCTGATCCGGGACAGCTCTATGGGAGCTACACCTTC. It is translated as CSADPGQLYGSYTF.

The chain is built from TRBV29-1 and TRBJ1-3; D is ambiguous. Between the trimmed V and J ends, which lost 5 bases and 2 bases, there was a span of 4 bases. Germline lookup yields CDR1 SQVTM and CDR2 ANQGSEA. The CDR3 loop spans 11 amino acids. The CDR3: CSVLAGNTIYF. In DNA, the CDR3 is TGCAGCGTTCTTGCTGGAAACACCATATATTTT.

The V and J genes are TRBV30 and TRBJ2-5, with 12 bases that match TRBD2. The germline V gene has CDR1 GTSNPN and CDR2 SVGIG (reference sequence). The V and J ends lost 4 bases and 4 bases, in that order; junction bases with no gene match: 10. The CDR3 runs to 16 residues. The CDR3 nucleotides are TGTGCCTGGATCCGAGGCCGACTAGCGGGAGTAGAGACCCAGTACTTC. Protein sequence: CAWIRGRLAGVETQYF.

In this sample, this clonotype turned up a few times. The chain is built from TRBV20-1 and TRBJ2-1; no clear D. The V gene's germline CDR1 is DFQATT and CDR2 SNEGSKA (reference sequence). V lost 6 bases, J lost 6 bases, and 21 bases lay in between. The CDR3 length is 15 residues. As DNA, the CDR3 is TGCAGTGCCCCGCCCCCCTCCTCCCTGCGCAATGAGCAGTTCTTC. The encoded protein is CSAPPPSSLRNEQFF.

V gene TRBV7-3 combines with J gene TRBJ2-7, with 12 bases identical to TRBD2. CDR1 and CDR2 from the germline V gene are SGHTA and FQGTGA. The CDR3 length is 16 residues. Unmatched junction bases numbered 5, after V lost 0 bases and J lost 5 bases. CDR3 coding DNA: TGTGCCAGCAGCTTAACGAGGACTAGCGGGACTAACGAGCAGTACTTC. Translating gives CASSLTRTSGTNEQYF.

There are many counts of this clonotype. CDR3 loop: CASSPQRGALNTEAFF. CDR3 nucleotides: TGTGCCAGCAGTCCGCAAAGGGGTGCCCTGAACACTGAAGCTTTCTTT. The chain recombines TRBV28 with TRBJ1-1, with D possibly TRBD1 on 5 matching bases. The CDR3 has 16 residues. Per germline, CDR1 MDHEN and CDR2 SYDVKM. Trimming pared 5 bases from V and 0 bases from J, leaving 16 bases between.

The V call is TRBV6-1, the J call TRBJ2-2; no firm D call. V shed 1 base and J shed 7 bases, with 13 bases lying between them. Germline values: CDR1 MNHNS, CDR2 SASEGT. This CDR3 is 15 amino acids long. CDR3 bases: TGTGCCAGCAGTGAAGTAGTGGCATCCGGCGGGGAGCTGTTTTTT. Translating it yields CASSEVVASGGELFF.

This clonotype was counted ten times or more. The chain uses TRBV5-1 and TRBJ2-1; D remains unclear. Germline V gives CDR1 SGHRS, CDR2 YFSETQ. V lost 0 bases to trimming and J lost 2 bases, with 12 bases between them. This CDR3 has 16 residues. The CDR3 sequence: CASSLEWTSAYNEQFF. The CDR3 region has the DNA TGCGCCAGCAGCTTGGAATGGACCAGTGCCTACAATGAGCAGTTCTTC.

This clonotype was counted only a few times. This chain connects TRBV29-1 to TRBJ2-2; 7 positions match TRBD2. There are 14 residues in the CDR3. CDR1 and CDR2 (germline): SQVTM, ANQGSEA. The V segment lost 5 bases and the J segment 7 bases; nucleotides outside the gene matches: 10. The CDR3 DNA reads TGCAGCGTTTCTACCCCGGGGGGTCACGGGGAGCTGTTTTTT. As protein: CSVSTPGGHGELFF.

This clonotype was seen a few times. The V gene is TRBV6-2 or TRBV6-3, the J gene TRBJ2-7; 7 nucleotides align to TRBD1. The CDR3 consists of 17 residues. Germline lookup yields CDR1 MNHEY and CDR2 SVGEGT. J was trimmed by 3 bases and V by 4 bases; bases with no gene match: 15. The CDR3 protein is CASSSGPRQGRFYEQYF. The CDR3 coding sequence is TGTGCCAGCAGTTCCGGACCTCGACAGGGCCGTTTCTACGAGCAGTACTTC.

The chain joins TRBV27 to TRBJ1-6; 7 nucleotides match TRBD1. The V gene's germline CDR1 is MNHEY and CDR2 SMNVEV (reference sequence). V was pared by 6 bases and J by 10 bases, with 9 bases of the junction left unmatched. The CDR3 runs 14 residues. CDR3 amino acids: CASRSPEGGSPLHF. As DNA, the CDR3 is TGTGCCAGCAGGAGCCCCGAAGGGGGCTCACCCCTCCACTTT.

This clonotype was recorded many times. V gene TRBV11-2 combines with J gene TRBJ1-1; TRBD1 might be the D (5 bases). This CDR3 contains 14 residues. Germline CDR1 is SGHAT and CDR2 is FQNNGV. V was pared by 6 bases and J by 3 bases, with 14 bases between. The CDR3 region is CASRRGLFDTEAFF. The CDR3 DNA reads TGTGCCAGCAGGAGGGGCCTATTTGACACTGAAGCTTTCTTT.

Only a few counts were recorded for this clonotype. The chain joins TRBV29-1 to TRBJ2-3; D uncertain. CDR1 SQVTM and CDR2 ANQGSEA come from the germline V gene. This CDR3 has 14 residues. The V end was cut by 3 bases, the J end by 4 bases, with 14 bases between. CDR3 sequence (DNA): TGCAGCGTTGAGAGACGGATAGGTCCAGATACGCAGTATTTT. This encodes CSVERRIGPDTQYF.

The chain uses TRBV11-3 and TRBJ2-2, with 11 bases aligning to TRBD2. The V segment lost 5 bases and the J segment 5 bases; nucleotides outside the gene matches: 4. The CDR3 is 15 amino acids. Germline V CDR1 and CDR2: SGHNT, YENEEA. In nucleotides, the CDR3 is TGTGCCAGCAGCCCCGTAGCGGGAGGGACCGGGGAGCTGTTTTTT. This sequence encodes CASSPVAGGTGELFF.

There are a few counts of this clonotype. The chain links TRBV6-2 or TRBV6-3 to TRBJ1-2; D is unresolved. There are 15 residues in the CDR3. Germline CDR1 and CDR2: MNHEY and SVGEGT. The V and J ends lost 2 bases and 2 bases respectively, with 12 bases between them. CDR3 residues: CASSYRPEGNYGYTF. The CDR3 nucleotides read TGTGCCAGCAGTTACCGACCGGAGGGAAACTATGGCTACACCTTC.